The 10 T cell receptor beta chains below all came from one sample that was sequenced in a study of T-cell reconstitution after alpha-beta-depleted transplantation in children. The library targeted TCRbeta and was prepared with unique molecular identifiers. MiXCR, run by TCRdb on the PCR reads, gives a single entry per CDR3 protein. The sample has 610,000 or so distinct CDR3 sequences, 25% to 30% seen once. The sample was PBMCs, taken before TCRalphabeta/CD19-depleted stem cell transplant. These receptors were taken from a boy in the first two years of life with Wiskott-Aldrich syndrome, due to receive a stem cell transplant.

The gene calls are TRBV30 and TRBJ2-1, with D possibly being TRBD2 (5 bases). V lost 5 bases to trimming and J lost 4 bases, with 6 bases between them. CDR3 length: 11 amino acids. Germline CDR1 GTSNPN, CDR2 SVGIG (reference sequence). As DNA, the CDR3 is TGTGCCTGGCGGGGTTACAATGAGCAGTTCTTC. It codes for CAWRGYNEQFF.

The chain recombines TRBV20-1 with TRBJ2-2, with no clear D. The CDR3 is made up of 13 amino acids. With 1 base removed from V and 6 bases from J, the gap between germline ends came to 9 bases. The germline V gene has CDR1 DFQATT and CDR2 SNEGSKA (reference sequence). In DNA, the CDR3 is TGCAGTGCTAGAGCCCCCGTTTCCGGGGAGCTGTTTTTT. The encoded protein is CSARAPVSGELFF.

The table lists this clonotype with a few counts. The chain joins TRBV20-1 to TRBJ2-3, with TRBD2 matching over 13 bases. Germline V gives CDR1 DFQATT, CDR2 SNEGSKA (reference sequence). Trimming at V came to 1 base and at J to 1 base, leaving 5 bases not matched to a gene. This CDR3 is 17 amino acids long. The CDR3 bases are TGCAGTGCTAGAGGGAGACTAGCGGGAGGTGGCACAGATACGCAGTATTTT. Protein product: CSARGRLAGGGTDTQYF.

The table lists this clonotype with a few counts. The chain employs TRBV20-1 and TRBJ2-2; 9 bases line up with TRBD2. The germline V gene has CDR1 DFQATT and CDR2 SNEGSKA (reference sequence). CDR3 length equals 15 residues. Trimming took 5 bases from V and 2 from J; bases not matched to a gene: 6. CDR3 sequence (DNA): TGCAGTGCTCGCATACTAGCGGGTAACACCGGGGAGCTGTTTTTT. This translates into CSARILAGNTGELFF.

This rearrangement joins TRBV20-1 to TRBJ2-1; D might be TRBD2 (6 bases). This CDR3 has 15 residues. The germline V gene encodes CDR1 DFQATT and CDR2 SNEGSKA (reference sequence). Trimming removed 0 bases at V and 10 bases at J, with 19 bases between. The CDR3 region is CSARDPQSGENEQFF. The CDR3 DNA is TGCAGTGCTAGAGATCCCCAATCGGGAGAAAACGAGCAGTTCTTC.

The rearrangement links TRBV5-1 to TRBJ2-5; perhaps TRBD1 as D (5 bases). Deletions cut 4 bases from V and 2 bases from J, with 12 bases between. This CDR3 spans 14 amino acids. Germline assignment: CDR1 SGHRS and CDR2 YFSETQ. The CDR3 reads CASSPWGSQETQYF. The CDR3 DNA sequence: TGCGCCAGCAGCCCCTGGGGCAGTCAAGAGACCCAGTACTTC. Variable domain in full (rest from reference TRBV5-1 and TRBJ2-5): KAGVTQTPRYLIKTRGQQVTLSCSPISGHRSVSWYQQTPGQGLQFLFEYFSETQRNKGNFPGRFSGRQFSNSRSEMNVSTLELGDSALYLCASSPWGSQETQYFGPGTRLLVL.

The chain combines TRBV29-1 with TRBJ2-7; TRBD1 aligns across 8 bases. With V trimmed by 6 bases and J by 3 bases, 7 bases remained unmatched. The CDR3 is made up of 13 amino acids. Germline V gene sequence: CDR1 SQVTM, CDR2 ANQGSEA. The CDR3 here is CSVSQTGVYEQYF. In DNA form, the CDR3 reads TGCAGCGTGAGTCAGACAGGGGTCTACGAGCAGTACTTC.

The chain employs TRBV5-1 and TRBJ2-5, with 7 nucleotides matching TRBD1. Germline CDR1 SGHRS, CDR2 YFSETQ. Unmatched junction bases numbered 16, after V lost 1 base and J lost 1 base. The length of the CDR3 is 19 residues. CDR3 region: CASSLPIRRTGEPQETQYF. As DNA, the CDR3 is TGCGCCAGCAGCTTGCCAATCCGAAGGACAGGAGAACCCCAAGAGACCCAGTACTTC.

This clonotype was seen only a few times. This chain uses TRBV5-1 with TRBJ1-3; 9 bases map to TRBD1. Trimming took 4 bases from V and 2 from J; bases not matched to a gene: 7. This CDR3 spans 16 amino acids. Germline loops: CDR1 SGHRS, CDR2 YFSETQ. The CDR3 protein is CASSEGQGATGNTIYF. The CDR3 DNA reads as TGCGCCAGCAGCGAGGGACAGGGCGCTACTGGAAACACCATATATTTT.

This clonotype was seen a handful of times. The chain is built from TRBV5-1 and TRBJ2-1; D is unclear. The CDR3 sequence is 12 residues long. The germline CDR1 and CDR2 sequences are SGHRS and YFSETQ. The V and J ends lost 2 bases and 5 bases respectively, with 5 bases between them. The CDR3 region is CASSFTDNEQFF. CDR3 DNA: TGCGCCAGCAGCTTTACCGACAATGAGCAGTTCTTC. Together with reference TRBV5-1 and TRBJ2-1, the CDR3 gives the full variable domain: KAGVTQTPRYLIKTRGQQVTLSCSPISGHRSVSWYQQTPGQGLQFLFEYFSETQRNKGNFPGRFSGRQFSNSRSEMNVSTLELGDSALYLCASSFTDNEQFFGPGTRLTVL.